A single sample is the source of the 5 T cell receptor beta chains below, sequenced in a study of spatial heterogeneity in lung cancer (dated by TCRdb to the late 2010s). Library preparation employed 5' RACE. The run used a NextSeq 500. TCRdb's own reprocessing of the public reads used fastp at Q25 and MiXCR and kept productive beta chains. Each record represents a unique CDR3 protein, reported with the most common genes and DNA among its rows. The sample records tens of thousands of distinct CDR3 sequences, about 12% of which are singletons. Of the sample, about two fifths falls within the top ten clones. Read against the paper, the sample's time point label means: sample taken at primary tumor resection. The specimen was PBMCs, collected at surgery. The receptors shown here come from a male donor with early-stage non-small cell lung cancer.

The sample holds a few counts of this clonotype. The chain joins TRBV30 to TRBJ2-1, with TRBD2 as a possible D gene (6 bases). Trimming removed 0 bases at V and 0 bases at J, with 12 bases between. The germline V gene has CDR1 GTSNPN and CDR2 SVGIG (reference sequence). This CDR3 region has 16 residues. The CDR3 DNA sequence: TGTGCCTGGAGTGTAGGCGGGGTAACCTCCTACAATGAGCAGTTCTTC. Translated, it gives CAWSVGGVTSYNEQFF.

The chain uses TRBV2 and TRBJ2-3, with D perhaps TRBD1 or TRBD2 (6 bases each). Trimming left V 5 bases short and J 2 bases short, with 14 bases between. CDR3 length: 15 amino acids. CDR1 SNHLY and CDR2 FYNNEI come from the germline V gene. CDR3 in amino acids: CASSSPGGLTDTQYF. As DNA, the CDR3 is TGTGCCAGCAGTTCCCCCGGGGGCCTCACAGATACGCAGTATTTT.

CDR3 nucleotide sequence: TGTGCCAGCAGCTCCCAGGTTGAAGGTGAAAAACTGTTTTTT. As protein: CASSSQVEGEKLFF. The chain couples TRBV7-8 to TRBJ1-4; unclear D gene. Germline lookup yields CDR1 SGHVS and CDR2 FQNEAQ. CDR3 length: 14 residues. The V end lost 4 bases, the J end lost 7 bases, and 13 bases lay between the germline ends.

This clonotype was recorded a few times. The chain uses TRBV12-3 or TRBV12-4 and TRBJ2-3, with 9 bases matching TRBD1. This CDR3 region has 14 residues. V lost 6 bases, J lost 4 bases, and 5 bases stayed unmatched. Here the CDR3 DNA reads TGTGCCAGCAGCCGGGACAGGGCGGCAGATACGCAGTATTTT. Its protein is CASSRDRAADTQYF.

This clonotype was observed at least ten times. V usage is TRBV28 and J usage is TRBJ2-4, with D perhaps TRBD1 (6 bases). The CDR3 contains 18 residues. The germline CDR1 and CDR2 sequences are MDHEN and SYDVKM. Deletions cut 3 bases from V and 3 bases from J, with 21 bases between. CDR3 protein: CASSLPPDSPGDKNIQYF. Written as DNA, the CDR3 is TGTGCCAGCAGTTTGCCCCCGGACAGCCCGGGTGACAAAAACATTCAGTACTTC.